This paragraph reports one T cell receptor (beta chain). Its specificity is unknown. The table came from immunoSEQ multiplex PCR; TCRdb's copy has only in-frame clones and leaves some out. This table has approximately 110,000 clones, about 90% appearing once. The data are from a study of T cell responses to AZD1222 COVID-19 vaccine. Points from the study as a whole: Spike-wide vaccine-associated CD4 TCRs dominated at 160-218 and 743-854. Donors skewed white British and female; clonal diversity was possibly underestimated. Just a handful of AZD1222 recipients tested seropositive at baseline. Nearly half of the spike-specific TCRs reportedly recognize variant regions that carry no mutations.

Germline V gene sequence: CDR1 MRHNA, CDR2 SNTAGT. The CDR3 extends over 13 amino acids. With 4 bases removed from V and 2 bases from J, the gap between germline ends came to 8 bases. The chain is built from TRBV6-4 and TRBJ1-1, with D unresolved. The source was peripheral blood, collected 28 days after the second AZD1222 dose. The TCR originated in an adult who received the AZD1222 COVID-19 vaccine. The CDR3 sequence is CASSVQLNTEAFF. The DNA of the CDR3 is TGTGCCAGCAGTGTTCAGCTTAACACTGAAGCTTTCTTT.